Each of the 18 T cell receptor beta chains below was sequenced from the same sample in a study of T cells after yellow fever vaccination. TCRdb re-analysed the 5' RACE reads in MiXCR, keeping a single row per CDR3 protein. In the table there are 450,000 to 550,000 distinct CDR3 sequences, 15% to 20% of which are singletons. Material: PBMCs, obtained 15 days after the yellow fever booster vaccination. Source of these receptors: a young man who received the YFV17D yellow fever vaccine.

The CDR3 loop is CASSQDPTSGSVTGELFF. The DNA of the CDR3 is TGCGCCAGCAGCCAAGATCCCACTAGCGGGAGTGTCACCGGGGAGCTGTTTTTT. This chain joins TRBV4-3 and TRBJ2-2; 11 bases are shared with TRBD2. The CDR3 is made up of 18 amino acids. Germline lookup yields CDR1 LGHNA and CDR2 YSLEER. V lost 0 bases, J lost 4 bases, and 7 bases stayed unmatched.

The table lists this clonotype with a few counts. The chain joins TRBV5-6 to TRBJ2-7; D is unresolved. This CDR3 has 15 amino acids. From germline, CDR1 is SGHDT and CDR2 YYEEEE. The germline V and J ends were trimmed by 6 bases and 2 bases, with 18 bases remaining between them. The CDR3 DNA sequence: TGTGCCAGCAAGGGCAGACGAGCGAATACCTACGAGCAGTACTTC. Translating it yields CASKGRRANTYEQYF.

The chain joins TRBV28 to TRBJ2-7; the match to TRBD1 covers 8 bases. The CDR3 totals 14 residues. CDR1 and CDR2 (germline): MDHEN, SYDVKM. The ends lost 5 bases at V and 5 bases at J; junction bases unmatched: 8. CDR3 sequence (DNA): TGTGCCAGCAGTATAGGACAGGGAACGGACGAGCAGTACTTC. Protein: CASSIGQGTDEQYF.

The rearrangement links TRBV5-4 to TRBJ2-5, with D perhaps matching TRBD2 (5 bases). Trimming took off 1 base at V and 3 bases at J, with 10 bases between the two ends. The CDR3 spans 14 residues. Germline assignment: CDR1 SGHNT and CDR2 YYREEE (reference sequence). CDR3 sequence reads: CASSLISAEETQYF. CDR3 coding DNA: TGTGCCAGCAGCTTGATTTCAGCGGAAGAGACCCAGTACTTC. Using reference TRBV5-4 and TRBJ2-5 for the parts outside the CDR3, the full variable domain is ETGVTQSPTHLIKTRGQQVTLRCSSQSGHNTVSWYQQALGQGPQFIFQYYREEENGRGNFPPRFSGLQFPNYSSELNVNALELDDSALYLCASSLISAEETQYFGPGTRLLVL.

J is TRBJ2-2 and V is TRBV7-8; D is ambiguous. Trimming removed 7 bases from V and 3 bases from J, with 18 bases in between. CDR1 and CDR2 from the germline V gene are SGHVS and FQNEAQ. This CDR3 is 16 amino acids long. This CDR3 is CASILRIGYDTGELFF. In DNA form, the CDR3 reads TGTGCCAGCATCTTGAGGATCGGATACGACACCGGGGAGCTGTTTTTT.

This clonotype was detected ten times or more. The rearrangement uses TRBV6-2 or TRBV6-3 and TRBJ1-5; D perhaps matches TRBD1 (6 bases). V was trimmed by 6 bases and J by 3 bases, leaving 12 bases between them. Germline lookup yields CDR1 MNHEY and CDR2 SVGEGT. The length of the CDR3 is 14 residues. Here the CDR3 reads CASRSQGSNQPQHF. CDR3 DNA sequence: TGTGCCAGCAGATCACAGGGTTCCAATCAGCCCCAGCATTTT.

There are a few counts of this clonotype. The chain links TRBV28 to TRBJ2-7; 11 bases fit TRBD1. The germline CDR1 and CDR2 sequences are MDHEN and SYDVKM. J lost 6 bases, V lost 8 bases, and 3 bases had no gene match. The CDR3 length is 12 residues. As DNA, the CDR3 is TGTGCCAGCCGGGACAGGGGGTTCGAGCAGTACTTC. Its protein is CASRDRGFEQYF. The whole variable domain, remainder taken from reference TRBV28 and TRBJ2-7, is DVKVTQSSRYLVKRTGEKVFLECVQDMDHENMFWYRQDPGLGLRLIYFSYDVKMKEKGDIPEGYSVSREKKERFSLILESASTNQTSMYLCASRDRGFEQYFGPGTRLTVT.

The rearrangement uses TRBV7-2 and TRBJ2-2; D ambiguous. V dropped 4 bases and J dropped 4 bases, with 19 bases sitting between them. The CDR3 totals 17 residues. CDR1 SGHTA and CDR2 FQGNSA come from the germline V gene. CDR3 sequence: CASSSTIALLSTGELFF. The CDR3 region has the DNA TGTGCCAGCAGCTCAACCATAGCCTTATTAAGCACCGGGGAGCTGTTTTTT.

The genes are TRBV2 and TRBJ2-3; D call uncertain. V was pared by 0 bases and J by 5 bases, with 18 bases between. Germline V gene sequence: CDR1 SNHLY, CDR2 FYNNEI. The CDR3 sequence is 17 residues long. The CDR3 sequence is CASSEAAANLAVDTQYF. In DNA, the CDR3 is TGTGCCAGCAGTGAAGCTGCCGCCAACCTCGCGGTAGATACGCAGTATTTT.

This rearrangement joins TRBV29-1 to TRBJ2-3; 8 nucleotides line up with TRBD2. In germline, CDR1 is SQVTM, CDR2 ANQGSEA. The V gene end was trimmed by 7 bases and the J gene end by 0 bases; junction bases not matched to a gene: 12. This CDR3 has 16 residues. The chain's CDR3 is CSALLLLAGSTDTQYF. The CDR3, as DNA: TGCAGCGCTCTGCTTCTATTAGCGGGAAGCACAGATACGCAGTATTTT.

The rearrangement joins TRBV27 to TRBJ2-1; D may match TRBD1 or TRBD2 (5 bases each). Trimming took 6 bases from V and 7 from J, leaving 16 bases between them. The CDR3 is 14 amino acids. CDR1 and CDR2 (germline): MNHEY, SMNVEV (reference sequence). As DNA, the CDR3 is TGTGCCAGCAGGACCGGGGCAGGTGTGAATGAGCAGTTCTTC. It yields the protein CASRTGAGVNEQFF.

The chain combines TRBV20-1 with TRBJ2-5; D may match TRBD1 or TRBD2 (5 bases each). CDR3 size: 14 residues. V lost 3 bases, J lost 4 bases, and 15 bases lay in between. Germline lookup yields CDR1 DFQATT and CDR2 SNEGSKA (reference sequence). CDR3 loop: CSASRDARGETQYF. The CDR3 DNA follows: TGCAGTGCTAGTCGGGACGCTCGGGGAGAGACCCAGTACTTC.

The chain links TRBV2 to TRBJ2-4; the D gene is possibly TRBD1 (6 bases). Trimming cost V 8 bases and J 9 bases, with 17 bases left between them. The CDR3 totals 13 residues. The germline V gene has CDR1 SNHLY and CDR2 FYNNEI. This chain's CDR3 is CASSGAGAGIQYF. CDR3 bases: TGTGCCAGCTCCGGGGCAGGGGCAGGCATTCAGTACTTC. Based on the CDR3 plus reference TRBV2 and TRBJ2-4, the full variable domain is EPEVTQTPSHQVTQMGQEVILRCVPISNHLYFYWYRQILGQKVEFLVSFYNNEISEKSEIFDDQFSVERPDGSNFTLKIRSTKLEDSAMYFCASSGAGAGIQYFGAGTRLSVL.

This clonotype was observed a handful of times. The rearrangement links TRBV20-1 to TRBJ2-7; possible D gene TRBD2, 6 bases. CDR3 length: 13 residues. V lost 6 bases, J lost 2 bases, and 14 bases lay in between. The V gene's germline CDR1 is DFQATT and CDR2 SNEGSKA (reference sequence). Here the CDR3 DNA reads TGCAGTGCCCTACGGGGGACGGCCTACGAGCAGTACTTC. This translates into CSALRGTAYEQYF.

This clonotype was detected only a few times. The chain carries TRBV9 and TRBJ2-5; 10 bases match TRBD1. Germline V CDR1 and CDR2: SGDLS, YYNGEE. The V and J ends lost 3 bases and 5 bases, in that order; junction bases with no gene match: 10. The CDR3 contains 16 residues. In nucleotides, the CDR3 is TGTGCCAGCAGCGACCTGACAGGGGGCGTCGAGGAGACCCAGTACTTC. Its translation is CASSDLTGGVEETQYF. Variable domain in full (rest from reference TRBV9 and TRBJ2-5): DSGVTQTPKHLITATGQRVTLRCSPRSGDLSVYWYQQSLDQGLQFLIQYYNGEERAKGNILERFSAQQFPDLHSELNLSSLELGDSALYFCASSDLTGGVEETQYFGPGTRLLVL.

This clonotype came up many times. The chain recombines TRBV9 with TRBJ2-1, with 7 bases that match TRBD1. Germline loops: CDR1 SGDLS, CDR2 YYNGEE. Trimming at V came to 2 bases and at J to 10 bases, leaving 9 bases not matched to a gene. CDR3 size: 14 residues. The CDR3 DNA reads TGTGCCAGCAGCGTGAGGGAGCTAGGGGGCGAGCAGTTCTTC. Its protein is CASSVRELGGEQFF.

The CDR3 sequence is CASSPLWGAGELFF. DNA for the CDR3: TGTGCCAGCAGTCCCCTGTGGGGAGCCGGGGAGCTGTTTTTT. This chain joins TRBV12-3 or TRBV12-4 and TRBJ2-2, with TRBD2 as a possible D gene (5 bases). The V end lost 5 bases, the J end lost 6 bases, and 13 bases lay between the germline ends. The CDR3 spans 14 residues.

The chain uses TRBV6-4 and TRBJ2-1, with 11 positions matching TRBD2. Germline CDR1 reads MRHNA; CDR2 reads SNTAGT. The CDR3 is made up of 16 amino acids. With 0 bases clipped from V and 9 bases from J, the junction kept 7 bases outside the gene matches. CDR3 nucleotides: TGTGCCAGCAGTGACTCTAGCGGGAGGGCCTTCGGTGAGCAGTTCTTC. Amino acid sequence: CASSDSSGRAFGEQFF.